These 5 T cell receptor beta chains originate from one sample sequenced in a study of spatial heterogeneity in lung cancer. Indicated time point: sample taken at primary tumor resection. TCRdb reprocessed the 5' RACE reads with MiXCR, giving one entry per CDR3 protein. The sample has over 7,500 distinct CDR3 sequences; over 7% are singletons. The sequences come from PBMCs, collected at surgery. These receptors all come from a male donor with early-stage non-small cell lung cancer.

The chain joins TRBV7-2 to TRBJ1-2, with D perhaps matching TRBD1 (6 bases). CDR1 is SGHTA, CDR2 FQGNSA, per germline. The CDR3 sequence is 13 residues long. V lost 4 bases to trimming and J lost 4 bases, with 10 bases between them. The CDR3 nucleotides read TGTGCCAGCAGCTCGTCAGGGGTCTATGGCTACACCTTC. Protein sequence: CASSSSGVYGYTF.

This clonotype occurred many times. The chain is built from TRBV7-8 and TRBJ2-3; D unresolved. From germline, CDR1 is SGHVS and CDR2 FQNEAQ. The CDR3 sequence is 13 residues long. V was clipped by 11 bases and J by 2 bases, with 14 bases between them. CDR3 DNA: TGTGCCGAATCCTCCGGTGACACAGATACGCAGTATTTT. Translating gives CAESSGDTDTQYF.

This clonotype was recorded at least ten times. The chain has TRBV14 and TRBJ2-1; 7 bases fit TRBD1. V lost 5 bases and J lost 4; bases outside the gene matches: 8. This CDR3 comprises 15 residues. The V gene's germline CDR1 is SGHDN and CDR2 FVKESK. The CDR3 bases are TGTGCCAGCAGCGCTCAGAGGGGGCTTTACAATGAGCAGTTCTTC. Protein: CASSAQRGLYNEQFF.

This clonotype was detected only a few times. The rearrangement joins TRBV6-2 or TRBV6-3 to TRBJ2-5; the D gene is possibly TRBD2 (5 bases). Germline assignment: CDR1 MNHEY and CDR2 SVGEGT. The CDR3 runs to 21 residues. Trimming shortened V by 2 bases and J by 2 bases, and 30 bases separated the two germline ends. The CDR3 region is CASSYPVDGLIRRVYQETQYF. The CDR3 nucleotides read TGTGCCAGCAGTTACCCCGTTGACGGACTCATCAGACGGGTCTATCAAGAGACCCAGTACTTC.

By share, this clonotype ranks as medium-sized (0.01 to 0.1%). The chain carries TRBV6-5 and TRBJ2-7, with D possibly TRBD2 on 5 matching bases. V was clipped by 5 bases and J by 3 bases, with 11 bases between them. The CDR3 extends over 13 amino acids. CDR1 and CDR2 from the germline V gene are MNHEY and SVGAGI. The chain's CDR3 is CASSTRTDYEQYF. The CDR3 bases are TGTGCCAGCAGTACTAGGACTGACTACGAGCAGTACTTC.